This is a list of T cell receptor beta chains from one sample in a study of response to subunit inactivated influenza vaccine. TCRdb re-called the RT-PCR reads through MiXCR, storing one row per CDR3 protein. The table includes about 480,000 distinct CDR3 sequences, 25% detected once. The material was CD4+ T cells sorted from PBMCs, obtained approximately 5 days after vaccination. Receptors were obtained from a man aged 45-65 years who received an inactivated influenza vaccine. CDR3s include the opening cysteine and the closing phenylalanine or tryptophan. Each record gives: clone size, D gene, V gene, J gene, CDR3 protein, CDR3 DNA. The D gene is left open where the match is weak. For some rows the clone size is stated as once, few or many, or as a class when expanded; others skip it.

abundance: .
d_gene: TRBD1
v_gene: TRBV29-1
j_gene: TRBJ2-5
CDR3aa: CSVGPGGSGETQYF
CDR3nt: TGCAGCGTTGGCCCAGGGGGCAGCGGAGAGACCCAGTACTTC

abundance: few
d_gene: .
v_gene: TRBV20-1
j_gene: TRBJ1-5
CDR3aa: CSALSRTASNQPQHF
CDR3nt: TGCAGTGCTCTCTCGCGGACGGCTAGCAATCAGCCCCAGCATTTT

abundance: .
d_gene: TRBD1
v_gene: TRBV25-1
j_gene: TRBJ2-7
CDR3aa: CASSPQTGQQLHEQYF
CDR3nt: TGTGCCAGCAGTCCCCAAACGGGACAGCAGTTACACGAGCAGTACTTC

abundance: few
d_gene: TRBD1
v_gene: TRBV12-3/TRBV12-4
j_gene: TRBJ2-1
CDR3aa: CASSFDRVHNEQFF
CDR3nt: TGTGCCAGCAGTTTCGACAGGGTCCACAATGAGCAGTTCTTC

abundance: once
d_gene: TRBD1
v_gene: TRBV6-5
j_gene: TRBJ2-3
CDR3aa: CASSYRGQGTDTQYF
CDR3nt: TGTGCCAGCAGTTACCGAGGACAGGGCACAGATACGCAGTATTTT

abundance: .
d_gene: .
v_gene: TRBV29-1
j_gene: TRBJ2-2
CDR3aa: CSVVANLNTGELFF
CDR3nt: TGCAGCGTTGTAGCGAATTTGAACACCGGGGAGCTGTTTTTT

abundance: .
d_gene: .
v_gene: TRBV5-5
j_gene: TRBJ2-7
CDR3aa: CASSLEPTSSYEQYF
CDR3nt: TGTGCCAGCAGCTTGGAACCGACGAGCTCCTACGAGCAGTACTTC

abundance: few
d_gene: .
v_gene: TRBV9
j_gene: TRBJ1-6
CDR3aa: CASSVESSYNSPLHF
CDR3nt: TGTGCCAGCAGCGTAGAGAGCTCCTATAATTCACCCCTCCACTTT

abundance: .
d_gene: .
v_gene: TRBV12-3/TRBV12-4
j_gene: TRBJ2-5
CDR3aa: CASSLPGTETQYF
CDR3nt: TGTGCCAGCAGCTTACCGGGAACAGAGACCCAGTACTTC

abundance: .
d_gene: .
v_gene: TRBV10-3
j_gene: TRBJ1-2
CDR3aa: CATDPATEGGYTF
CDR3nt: TGTGCCACCGACCCCGCCACCGAGGGCGGCTACACCTTC

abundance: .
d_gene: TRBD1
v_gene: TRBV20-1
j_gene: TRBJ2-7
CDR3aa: CSVPPGQGWSEQYF
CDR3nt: TGCAGTGTACCTCCGGGACAGGGCTGGAGCGAGCAGTACTTC

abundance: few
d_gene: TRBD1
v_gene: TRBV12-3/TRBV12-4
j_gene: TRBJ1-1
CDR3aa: CASSSSPGTGSTEAFF
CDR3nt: TGTGCCAGCAGTTCGTCCCCCGGGACAGGGAGTACTGAAGCTTTCTTT

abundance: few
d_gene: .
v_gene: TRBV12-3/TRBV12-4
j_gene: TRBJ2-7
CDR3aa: CASSRSRHEQYF
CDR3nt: TGTGCCAGCAGTCGTAGTCGCCACGAGCAGTACTTC

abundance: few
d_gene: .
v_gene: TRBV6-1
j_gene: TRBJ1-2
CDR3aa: CASSDRFGNGYTF
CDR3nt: TGTGCCAGCAGCGACAGGTTCGGTAATGGCTACACCTTC

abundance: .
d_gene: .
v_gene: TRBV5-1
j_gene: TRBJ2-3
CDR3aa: CASSSVGTDTQYF
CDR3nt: TGCGCCAGCAGCTCCGTGGGCACAGATACGCAGTATTTT

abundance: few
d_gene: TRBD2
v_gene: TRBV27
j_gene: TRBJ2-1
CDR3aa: CASSWASGRNEQFF
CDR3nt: TGTGCCAGCAGTTGGGCTAGCGGGCGGAATGAGCAGTTCTTC

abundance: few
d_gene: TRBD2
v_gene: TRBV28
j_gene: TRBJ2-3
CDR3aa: CAILSGTSGGAGDTQYF
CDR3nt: TGTGCCATCCTGTCCGGGACTAGCGGGGGGGCCGGAGATACGCAGTATTTT

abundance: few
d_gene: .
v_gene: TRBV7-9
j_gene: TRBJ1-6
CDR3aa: CASRLGHGVHNSPLHF
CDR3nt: TGTGCCAGCAGACTCGGACACGGAGTACATAATTCACCCCTCCACTTT

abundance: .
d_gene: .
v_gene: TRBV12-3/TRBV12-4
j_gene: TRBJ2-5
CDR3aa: CASRSRTPPQETQYF
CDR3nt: TGTGCCAGCAGGTCGAGGACACCTCCACAAGAGACCCAGTACTTC

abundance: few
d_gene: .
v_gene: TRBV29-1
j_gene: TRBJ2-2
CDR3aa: CSVRIGGGSGELFF
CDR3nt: TGCAGCGTTCGAATTGGTGGGGGATCCGGGGAGCTGTTTTTT

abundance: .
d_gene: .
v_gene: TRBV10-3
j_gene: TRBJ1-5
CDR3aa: CAISRGTEPQHF
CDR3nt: TGTGCCATCTCAAGGGGCACGGAGCCCCAGCATTTT

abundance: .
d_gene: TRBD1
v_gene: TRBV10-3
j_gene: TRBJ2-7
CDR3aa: CAISRQGSVEQYF
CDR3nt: TGTGCCATCAGCCGACAGGGGTCCGTCGAGCAGTACTTC

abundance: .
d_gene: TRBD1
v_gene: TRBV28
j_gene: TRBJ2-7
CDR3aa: CASSLPGGQGAREQYF
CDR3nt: TGTGCCAGCAGTCTCCCGGGGGGACAGGGGGCGAGAGAGCAGTACTTC

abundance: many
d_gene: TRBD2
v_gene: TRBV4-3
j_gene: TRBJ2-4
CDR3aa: CASSRDYGTSGGIQYF
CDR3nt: TGCGCCAGCAGCCGAGACTACGGGACTAGCGGGGGCATTCAGTACTTC

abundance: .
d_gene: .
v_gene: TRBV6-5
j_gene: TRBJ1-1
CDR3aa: CASSSSQGRVGAFF
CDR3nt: TGTGCCAGCAGTTCCTCCCAGGGGCGAGTGGGCGCTTTCTTT

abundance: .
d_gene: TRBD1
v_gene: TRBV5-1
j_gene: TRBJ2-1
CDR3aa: CASSSDRGLQFF
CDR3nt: TGCGCCAGCAGCTCGGACAGGGGCCTGCAGTTCTTC

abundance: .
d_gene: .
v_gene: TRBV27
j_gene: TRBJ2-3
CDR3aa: CASRDGPKSGTQYF
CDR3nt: TGTGCCAGCAGGGATGGGCCCAAAAGCGGTACGCAGTATTTT

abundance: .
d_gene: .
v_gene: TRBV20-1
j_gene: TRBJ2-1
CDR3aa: CSASSAGYNEQFF
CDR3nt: TGCAGTGCTAGTTCGGCAGGGTATAATGAGCAGTTCTTC

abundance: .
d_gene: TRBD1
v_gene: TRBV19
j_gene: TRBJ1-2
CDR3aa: CAIRDRGSYGYTF
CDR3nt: TGTGCCATCCGGGACAGGGGGAGCTATGGCTACACCTTC

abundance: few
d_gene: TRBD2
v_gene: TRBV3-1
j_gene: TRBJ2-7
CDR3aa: CASSRTSSTEQYF
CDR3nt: TGTGCCAGCAGCCGGACTAGTTCAACCGAGCAGTACTTC

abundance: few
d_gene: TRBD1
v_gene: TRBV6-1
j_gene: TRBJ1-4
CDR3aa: CASSAPGGANLFF
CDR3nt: TGTGCCAGCAGCGCCCCAGGGGGCGCGAATCTGTTTTTT

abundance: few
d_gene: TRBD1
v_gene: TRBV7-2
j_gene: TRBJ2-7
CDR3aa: CASTTGGTGGAVQYF
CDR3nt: TGTGCCAGCACAACCGGCGGGACAGGGGGCGCCGTGCAGTACTTC

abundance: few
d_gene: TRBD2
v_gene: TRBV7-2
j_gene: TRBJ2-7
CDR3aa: CASSFVGGGPYEQYF
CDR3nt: TGTGCCAGCAGCTTCGTCGGGGGAGGGCCCTACGAGCAGTACTTC

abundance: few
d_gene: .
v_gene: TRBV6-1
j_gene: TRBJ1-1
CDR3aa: CASRKDGMNTEAFF
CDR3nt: TGTGCCAGCCGCAAGGACGGTATGAACACTGAAGCTTTCTTT

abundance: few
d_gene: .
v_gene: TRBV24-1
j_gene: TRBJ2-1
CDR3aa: CATSAGAVQGEQFF
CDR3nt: TGTGCCACCAGTGCAGGGGCAGTGCAGGGGGAGCAGTTCTTC

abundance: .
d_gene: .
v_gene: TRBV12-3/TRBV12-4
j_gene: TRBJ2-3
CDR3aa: CASSRRGPPDTQYF
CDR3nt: TGTGCCAGCAGCCGTCGAGGCCCGCCAGATACGCAGTATTTT

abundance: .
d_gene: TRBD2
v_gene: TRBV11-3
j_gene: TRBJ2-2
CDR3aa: CASSSWTSGNTGELFF
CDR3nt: TGTGCCAGCAGCTCTTGGACTAGCGGGAACACCGGGGAGCTGTTTTTT

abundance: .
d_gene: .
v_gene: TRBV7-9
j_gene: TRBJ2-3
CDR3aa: CASSLGVSDGTDTQYF
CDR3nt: TGTGCCAGCAGCTTAGGGGTTTCGGATGGCACAGATACGCAGTATTTT

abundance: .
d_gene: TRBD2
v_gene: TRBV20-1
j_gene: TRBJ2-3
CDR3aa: CSSPGLAAGDTQYF
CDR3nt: TGCAGTTCACCGGGACTAGCGGCTGGGGATACGCAGTATTTT

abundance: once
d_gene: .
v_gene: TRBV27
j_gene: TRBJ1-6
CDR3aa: CASSLGAPNNSPLHF
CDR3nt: TGTGCCAGCAGTTTGGGCGCCCCTAATAATTCACCCCTCCACTTT

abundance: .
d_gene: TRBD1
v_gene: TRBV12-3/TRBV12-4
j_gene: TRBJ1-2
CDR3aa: CASSLSFGQAGYGYTF
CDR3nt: TGTGCCAGCAGTTTATCCTTCGGACAGGCAGGCTATGGCTACACCTTC

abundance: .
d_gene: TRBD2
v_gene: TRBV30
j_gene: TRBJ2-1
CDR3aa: CAWSGRTSGGPYNEQFF
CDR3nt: TGTGCCTGGAGTGGACGGACTAGCGGGGGACCTTACAATGAGCAGTTCTTC

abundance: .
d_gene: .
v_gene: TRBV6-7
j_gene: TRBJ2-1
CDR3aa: CASSYPRSSDGTPREQFF
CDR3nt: TGTGCCAGCAGTTACCCTCGTTCATCGGACGGGACGCCGAGGGAGCAGTTCTTC

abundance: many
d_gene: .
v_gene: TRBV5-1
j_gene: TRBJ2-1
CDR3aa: CASSVTRNNEQFF
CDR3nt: TGCGCCAGCAGCGTGACTAGGAACAATGAGCAGTTCTTC

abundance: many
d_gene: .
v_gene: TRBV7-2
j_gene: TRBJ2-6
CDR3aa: CASSVGRYSGANVLTF
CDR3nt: TGTGCCAGCAGCGTAGGACGGTACTCTGGGGCCAACGTCCTGACTTTC

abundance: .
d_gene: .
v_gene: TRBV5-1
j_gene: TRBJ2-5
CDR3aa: CASSPSNGETQYF
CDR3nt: TGCGCCAGCAGCCCTTCCAACGGGGAGACCCAGTACTTC

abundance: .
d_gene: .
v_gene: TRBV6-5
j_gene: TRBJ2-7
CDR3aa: CASSLLTVSYEQYF
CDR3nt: TGTGCCAGCAGTTTATTGACAGTTTCCTACGAGCAGTACTTC

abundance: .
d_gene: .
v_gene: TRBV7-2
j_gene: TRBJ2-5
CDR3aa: CASSLAVEFQETQYF
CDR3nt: TGTGCCAGCAGCTTAGCTGTAGAATTTCAAGAGACCCAGTACTTC

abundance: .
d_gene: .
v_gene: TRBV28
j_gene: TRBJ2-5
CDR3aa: CASSLHRVGALGTQYF
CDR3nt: TGTGCCAGCAGTTTACACAGGGTCGGGGCTTTGGGGACCCAGTACTTC

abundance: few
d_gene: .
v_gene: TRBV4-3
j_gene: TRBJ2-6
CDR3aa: CASSQPLGSGANVLTF
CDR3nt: TGCGCCAGCAGCCAACCACTAGGCTCTGGGGCCAACGTCCTGACTTTC

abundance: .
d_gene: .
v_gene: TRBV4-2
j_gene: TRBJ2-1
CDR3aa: CASSLTGDGVGEQFF
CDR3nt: TGTGCCAGCAGCCTCACTGGAGACGGGGTTGGTGAGCAGTTCTTC

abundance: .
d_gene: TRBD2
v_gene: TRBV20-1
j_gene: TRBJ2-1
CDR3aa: CSASGLAGNNEQFF
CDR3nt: TGCAGTGCATCGGGACTAGCGGGCAACAATGAGCAGTTCTTC

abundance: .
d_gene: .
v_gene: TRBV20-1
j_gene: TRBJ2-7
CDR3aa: CSAPGDLANYEQYF
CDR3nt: TGCAGTGCCCCGGGGGATTTGGCCAACTACGAGCAGTACTTC